This T cell receptor beta chain was found in a study of blood T cells in healthy people across ages. Overall study: Per two T cells, template switching captured roughly one barcoded beta molecule. Findings and caveats of the study: Naive T cell percentage showed a strong correlation with TCR beta diversity. Measured against age, TCR beta diversity per million T cells decreased in a roughly linear manner.

Next came a second PCR, run for roughly 6 to 11 cycles, which used a sample-barcoded 5' primer along with a J-beta primer mix. TCRdb analysed the 5' RACE reads with MiXCR anew, one entry per CDR3 protein. Here the sample spans around 1,500,000 distinct CDR3 sequences, 28% being singletons. Trimming pared 4 bases from V and 3 bases from J, leaving 14 bases between. Germline lookup yields CDR1 SGHAT and CDR2 FQNNGV. The CDR3 contains 15 residues. A few counts support this clonotype. Antigen specificity is unknown. The sequence was collected from a woman aged 25 to 39 in good health. Sequenced input: blood. This chain uses TRBV11-2 with TRBJ2-3; perhaps TRBD1 as D (5 bases). In DNA, the CDR3 is TGTGCCAGCAGCTCCCGACAGACCGGTACAGATACGCAGTATTTT. It codes for CASSSRQTGTDTQYF.